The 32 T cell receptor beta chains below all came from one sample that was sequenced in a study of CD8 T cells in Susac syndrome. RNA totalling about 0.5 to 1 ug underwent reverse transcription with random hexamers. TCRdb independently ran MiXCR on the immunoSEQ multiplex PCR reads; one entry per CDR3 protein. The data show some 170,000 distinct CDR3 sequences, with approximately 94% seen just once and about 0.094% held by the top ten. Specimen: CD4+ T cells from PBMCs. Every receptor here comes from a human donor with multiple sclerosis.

Here the CDR3 DNA reads TGCAGTGCCCGACTAGCCGCGGAGACCCAGTACTTC. It specifies CSARLAAETQYF. The chain combines TRBV20-1 with TRBJ2-5; 7 bases line up with TRBD2. Trimming removed 6 bases from V and 5 bases from J; junction bases left unmatched: 6. This CDR3 contains 12 residues. Germline CDR1 reads DFQATT; CDR2 reads SNEGSKA (reference sequence).

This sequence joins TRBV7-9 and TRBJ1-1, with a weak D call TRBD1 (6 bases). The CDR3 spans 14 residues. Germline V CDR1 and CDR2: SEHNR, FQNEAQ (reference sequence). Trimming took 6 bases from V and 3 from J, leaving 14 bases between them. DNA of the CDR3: TGTGCCAGCAGTTTTAACAGGGATTACACTGAAGCTTTCTTT. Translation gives CASSFNRDYTEAFF.

CDR3 DNA sequence: TGCGCCAGCAGCATGGGACAGGCGAACACTGAAGCTTTCTTT. Translating it yields CASSMGQANTEAFF. V usage is TRBV5-1 and J usage is TRBJ1-1; 8 positions match TRBD1. The length of the CDR3 is 14 residues. Germline V gene lookup returns CDR1 SGHRS and CDR2 YFSETQ. J was trimmed by 1 base and V by 4 bases; bases with no gene match: 3.

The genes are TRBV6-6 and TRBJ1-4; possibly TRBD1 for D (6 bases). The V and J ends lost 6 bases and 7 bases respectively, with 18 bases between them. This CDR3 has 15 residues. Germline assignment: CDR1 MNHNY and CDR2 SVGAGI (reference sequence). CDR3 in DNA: TGTGCCAGCAGCCCCCTAACGAGAGGGGGTGAAAAACTGTTTTTT. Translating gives CASSPLTRGGEKLFF.

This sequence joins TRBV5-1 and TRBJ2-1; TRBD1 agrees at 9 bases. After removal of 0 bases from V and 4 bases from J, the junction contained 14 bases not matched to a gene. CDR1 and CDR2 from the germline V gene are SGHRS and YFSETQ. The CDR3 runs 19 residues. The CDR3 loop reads CASSLGDRVRDLRYNEQFF. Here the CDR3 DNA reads TGCGCCAGCAGCTTGGGGGACAGGGTCCGGGATCTCCGTTACAATGAGCAGTTCTTC.

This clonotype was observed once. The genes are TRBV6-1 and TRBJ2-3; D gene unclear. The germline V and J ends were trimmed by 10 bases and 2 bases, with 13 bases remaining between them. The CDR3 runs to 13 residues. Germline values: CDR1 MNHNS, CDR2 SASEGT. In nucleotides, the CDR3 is TGTGCCAAGTGCTCTGACCTCACAGATACGCAGTATTTT. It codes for CAKCSDLTDTQYF.

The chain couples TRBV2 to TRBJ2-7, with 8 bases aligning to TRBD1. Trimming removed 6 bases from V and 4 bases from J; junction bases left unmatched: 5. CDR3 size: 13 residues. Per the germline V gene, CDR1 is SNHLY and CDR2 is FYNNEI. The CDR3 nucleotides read TGTGCCAGCAGGACAGGGGAAATGTACGAGCAGTACTTC. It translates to CASRTGEMYEQYF.

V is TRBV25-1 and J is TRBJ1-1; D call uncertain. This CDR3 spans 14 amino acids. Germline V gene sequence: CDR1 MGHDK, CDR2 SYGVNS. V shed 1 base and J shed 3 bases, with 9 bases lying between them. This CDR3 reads CASSELRSDTEAFF. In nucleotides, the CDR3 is TGTGCCAGCAGTGAATTACGATCCGACACTGAAGCTTTCTTT.

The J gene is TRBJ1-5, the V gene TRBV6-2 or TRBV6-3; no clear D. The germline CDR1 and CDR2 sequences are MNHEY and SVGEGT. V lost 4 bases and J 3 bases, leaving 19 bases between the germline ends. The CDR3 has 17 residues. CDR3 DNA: TGTGCCAGCAGTTCCTCTGGGTCTCCGGTATCCAATCAGCCCCAGCATTTT. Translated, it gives CASSSSGSPVSNQPQHF.

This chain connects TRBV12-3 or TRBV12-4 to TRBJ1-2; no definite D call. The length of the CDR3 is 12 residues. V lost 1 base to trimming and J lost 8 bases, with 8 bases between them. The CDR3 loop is CASSLEGGGYTF. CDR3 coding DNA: TGTGCCAGCAGTTTAGAAGGAGGCGGCTACACCTTC.

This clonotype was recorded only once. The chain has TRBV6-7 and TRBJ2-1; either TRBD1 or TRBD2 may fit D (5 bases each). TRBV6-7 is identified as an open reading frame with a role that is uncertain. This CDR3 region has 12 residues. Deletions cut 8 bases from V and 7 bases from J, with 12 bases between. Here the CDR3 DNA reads TGTGCCAGCGGGACGTGGAGGAATGAGCAGTTCTTC. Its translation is CASGTWRNEQFF.

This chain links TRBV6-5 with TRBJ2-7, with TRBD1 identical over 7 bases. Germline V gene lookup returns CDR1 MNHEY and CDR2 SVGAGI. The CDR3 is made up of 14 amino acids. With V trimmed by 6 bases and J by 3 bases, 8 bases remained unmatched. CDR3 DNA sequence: TGTGCCAGCAGCCCTTTCCACAGGGGCTACGAGCAGTACTTC. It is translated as CASSPFHRGYEQYF.

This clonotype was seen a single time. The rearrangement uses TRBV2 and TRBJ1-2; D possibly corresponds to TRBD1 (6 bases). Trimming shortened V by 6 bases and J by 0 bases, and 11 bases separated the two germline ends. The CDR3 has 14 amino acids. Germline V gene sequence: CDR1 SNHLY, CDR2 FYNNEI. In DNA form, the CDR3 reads TGTGCCAGCAGGGCCGGGACATCTAACTATGGCTACACCTTC. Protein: CASRAGTSNYGYTF.

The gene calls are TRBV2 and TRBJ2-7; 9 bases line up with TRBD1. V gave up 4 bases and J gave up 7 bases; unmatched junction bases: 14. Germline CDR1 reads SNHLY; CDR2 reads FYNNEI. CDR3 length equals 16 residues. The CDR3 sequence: CASSGISGTGFEEQYF. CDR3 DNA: TGTGCCAGCAGTGGGATTTCCGGGACAGGGTTTGAGGAGCAGTACTTC.

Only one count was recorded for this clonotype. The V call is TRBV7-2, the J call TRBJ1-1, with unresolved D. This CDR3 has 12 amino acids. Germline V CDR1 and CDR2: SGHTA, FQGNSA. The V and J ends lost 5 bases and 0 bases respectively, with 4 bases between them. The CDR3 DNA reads TGTGCCAGCAGCATCATGAACACTGAAGCTTTCTTT. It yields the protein CASSIMNTEAFF.

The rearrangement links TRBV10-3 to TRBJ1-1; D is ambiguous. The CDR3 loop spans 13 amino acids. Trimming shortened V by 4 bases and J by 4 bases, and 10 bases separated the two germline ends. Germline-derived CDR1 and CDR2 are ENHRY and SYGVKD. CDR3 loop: CAISAAGGTEAFF. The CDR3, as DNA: TGTGCCATCAGTGCGGCCGGTGGCACTGAAGCTTTCTTT.

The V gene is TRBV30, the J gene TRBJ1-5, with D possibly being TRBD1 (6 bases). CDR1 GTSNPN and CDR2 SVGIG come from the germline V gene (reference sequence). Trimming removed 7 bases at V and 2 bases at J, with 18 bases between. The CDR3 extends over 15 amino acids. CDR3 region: CASEGGGGGNQPQHF. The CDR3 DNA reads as TGTGCCTCAGAGGGGGGCGGCGGGGGCAATCAGCCCCAGCATTTT.

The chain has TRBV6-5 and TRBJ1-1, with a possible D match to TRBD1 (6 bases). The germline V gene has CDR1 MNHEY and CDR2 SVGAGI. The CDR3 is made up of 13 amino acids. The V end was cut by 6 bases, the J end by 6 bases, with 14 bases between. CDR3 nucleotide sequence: TGTGCCAGCAGACAGGGACTGATGGCTGAAGCTTTCTTT. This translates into CASRQGLMAEAFF.

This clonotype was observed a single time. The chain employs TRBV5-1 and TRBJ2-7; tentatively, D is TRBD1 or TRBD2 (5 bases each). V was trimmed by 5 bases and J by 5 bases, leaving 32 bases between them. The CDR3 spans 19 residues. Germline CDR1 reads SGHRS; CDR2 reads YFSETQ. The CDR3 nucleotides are TGCGCCAGCAGACCCTCACGGGGCGCCGTCGATATGGAGTTGGACGAGCAGTACTTC. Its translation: CASRPSRGAVDMELDEQYF.

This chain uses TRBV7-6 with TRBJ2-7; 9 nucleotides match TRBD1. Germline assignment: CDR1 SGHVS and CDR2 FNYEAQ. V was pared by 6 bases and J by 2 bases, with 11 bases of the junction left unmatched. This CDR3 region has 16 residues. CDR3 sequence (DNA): TGTGCCAGCAGTCCCGGGGTTGGACAGGGGCCCTACGAGCAGTACTTC. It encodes CASSPGVGQGPYEQYF.

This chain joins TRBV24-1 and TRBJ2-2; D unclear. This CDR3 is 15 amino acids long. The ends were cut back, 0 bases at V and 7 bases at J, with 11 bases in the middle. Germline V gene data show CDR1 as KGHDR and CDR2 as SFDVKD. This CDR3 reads CATSDLGPSSGELFF. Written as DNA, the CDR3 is TGTGCCACCAGTGATTTGGGCCCGAGCAGCGGGGAGCTGTTTTTT.

The CDR3 loop is CASSPRTSGRNEQFF. The CDR3 DNA is TGTGCCAGCAGTCCAAGGACTAGCGGGAGGAATGAGCAGTTCTTC. The J gene is TRBJ2-1, the V gene TRBV28, with 14 positions matching TRBD2. V lost 5 bases and J lost 7; bases outside the gene matches: 4. The CDR3 spans 15 residues. Germline CDR1 is MDHEN and CDR2 is SYDVKM. Full variable domain (missing parts from reference TRBV28 and TRBJ2-1): DVKVTQSSRYLVKRTGEKVFLECVQDMDHENMFWYRQDPGLGLRLIYFSYDVKMKEKGDIPEGYSVSREKKERFSLILESASTNQTSMYLCASSPRTSGRNEQFFGPGTRLTVL.

The CDR3 nucleotides are TGCAGTGCTAGAGGTAGCGCCAGCGTTGGTGAGCAGTTCTTC. It is translated as CSARGSASVGEQFF. This chain uses TRBV20-1 with TRBJ2-1; D may be TRBD2 (5 bases). V was pared by 1 base and J by 9 bases, with 16 bases between. The germline V gene has CDR1 DFQATT and CDR2 SNEGSKA (reference sequence). CDR3 size: 14 residues.

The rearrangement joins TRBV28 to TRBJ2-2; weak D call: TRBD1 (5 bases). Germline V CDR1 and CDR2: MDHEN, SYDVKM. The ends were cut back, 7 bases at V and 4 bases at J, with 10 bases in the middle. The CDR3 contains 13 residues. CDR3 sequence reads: CASTLQATGELFF. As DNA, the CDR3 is TGTGCCAGCACCTTACAGGCCACCGGGGAGCTGTTTTTT.

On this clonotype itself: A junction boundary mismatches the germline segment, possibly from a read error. The CDR3 loop reads CASSNGGLSSYEQYF. CDR3 DNA sequence: TGTGCCAGCAGCAATGGGGGCCTCAGCTCCTACGAGCAATACTTC. The chain has TRBV5-4 and TRBJ2-7, with D perhaps matching TRBD1 (6 bases). The CDR3 extends over 15 amino acids. The germline V gene has CDR1 SGHNT and CDR2 YYREEE (reference sequence).

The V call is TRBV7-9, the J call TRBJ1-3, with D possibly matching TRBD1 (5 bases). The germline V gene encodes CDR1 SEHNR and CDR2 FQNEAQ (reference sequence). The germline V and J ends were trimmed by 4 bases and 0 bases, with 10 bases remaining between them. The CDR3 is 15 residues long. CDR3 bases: TGTGCCAGCAGCTCAGCTAGGGGCTCTGGAAACACCATATATTTT. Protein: CASSSARGSGNTIYF.

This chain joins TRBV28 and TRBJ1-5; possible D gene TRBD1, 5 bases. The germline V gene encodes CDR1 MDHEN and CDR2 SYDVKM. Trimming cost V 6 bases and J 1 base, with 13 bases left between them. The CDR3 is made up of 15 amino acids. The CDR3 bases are TGTGCCAGCAGGCCGGGACTCCAAAGCAATCAGCCCCAGCATTTT. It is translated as CASRPGLQSNQPQHF.

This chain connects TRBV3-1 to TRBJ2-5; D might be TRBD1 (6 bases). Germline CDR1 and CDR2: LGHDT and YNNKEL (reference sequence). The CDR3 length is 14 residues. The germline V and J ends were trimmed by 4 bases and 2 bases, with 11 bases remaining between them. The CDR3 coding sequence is TGTGCCAGCAGCCCGTGGGGGACACAAGAGACCCAGTACTTC. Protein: CASSPWGTQETQYF.

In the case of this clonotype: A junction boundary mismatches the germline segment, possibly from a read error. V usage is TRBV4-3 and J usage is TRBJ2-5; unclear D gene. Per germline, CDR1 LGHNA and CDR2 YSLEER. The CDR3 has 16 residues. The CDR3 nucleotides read TGCGCCAGCAGTCAAGATCTGGCGTCACAGCAAGAGACCCAGTACTTC. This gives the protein CASSQDLASQQETQYF.

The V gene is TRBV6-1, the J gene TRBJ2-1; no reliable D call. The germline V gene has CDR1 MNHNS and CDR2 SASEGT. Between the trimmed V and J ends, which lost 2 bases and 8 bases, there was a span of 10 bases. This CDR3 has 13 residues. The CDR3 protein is CASSERYGDEQFF. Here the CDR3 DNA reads TGTGCCAGCAGTGAAAGGTATGGGGATGAGCAGTTCTTC.

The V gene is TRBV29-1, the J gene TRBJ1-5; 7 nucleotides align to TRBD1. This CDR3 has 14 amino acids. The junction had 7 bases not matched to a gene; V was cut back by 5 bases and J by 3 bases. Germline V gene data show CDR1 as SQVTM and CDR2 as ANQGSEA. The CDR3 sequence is CSVSTGPYNQPQHF. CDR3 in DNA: TGCAGCGTTTCGACAGGGCCCTACAATCAGCCCCAGCATTTT.

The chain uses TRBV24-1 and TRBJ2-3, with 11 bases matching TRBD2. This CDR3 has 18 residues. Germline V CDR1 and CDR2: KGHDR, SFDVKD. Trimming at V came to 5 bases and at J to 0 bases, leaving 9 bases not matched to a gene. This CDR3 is CATSARRGLAESTDTQYF. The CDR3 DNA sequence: TGTGCCACCAGTGCCAGGCGGGGACTAGCGGAGAGCACAGATACGCAGTATTTT.